The rows below give T cell receptor beta chains drawn from one sample of a study of control samples from healthy donors and cancer patients. This table comes from immunoSEQ multiplex PCR, and its TCRdb copy is limited to in-frame clones, with some not included. Here the sample spans 350,000 to 450,000 clones, 90% being singletons. The sequencing sample was made of PBMCs. The source of these receptors is a man aged 40-49 years with head and neck cancer. CDR3s include the opening cysteine and the closing phenylalanine or tryptophan. The order of the fields is D gene, J gene, V gene, CDR3 protein, CDR3 DNA. A D gene is named only where the DNA matches it firmly.

>TRBD1|TRBJ2-7|TRBV28
CASKTPDRGTYEQYF
TGTGCCAGCAAAACCCCGGACAGGGGGACCTACGAGCAGTACTTC
>-|TRBJ2-5|TRBV2
CASQATVGTQYF
TGTGCCAGCCAGGCAACGGTGGGGACCCAGTACTTC
>-|TRBJ1-1|TRBV5-1
CASSLQDGTEAFF
TGCGCCAGCAGCTTGCAGGATGGGACTGAAGCTTTCTTT
>TRBD1|TRBJ1-1|TRBV15
CATSRQTGVGPEAFF
TGTGCCACCAGCAGACAGACAGGGGTCGGCCCTGAAGCTTTCTTT
>TRBD1|TRBJ1-1|TRBV27
CASSETGTEAFF
TGTGCCAGCAGTGAGACAGGGACTGAAGCTTTCTTT
>-|TRBJ2-1|TRBV10-1
CASSQGGGDRANEQFF
TGCGCCAGCAGCCAGGGGGGGGGAGACAGGGCCAATGAGCAGTTCTTC
>-|TRBJ1-6|TRBV5-6
CASSLLGGGVGRDSPLHF
TGTGCCAGCAGCTTGCTTGGAGGAGGGGTTGGGAGGGATTCACCCCTCCACTTT
>TRBD2|TRBJ2-3|TRBV28
CASTPAGLAGGLNTQYF
TGTGCCAGCACCCCTGCGGGACTAGCGGGGGGGCTCAATACGCAGTATTTT
>-|TRBJ2-7|TRBV6-5
CASSRLSSYEQYF
TGTGCCTCGTCCCGGCTGAGCTCCTACGAGCAGTACTTC
>TRBD1|TRBJ2-3|TRBV2
CASSSAGQGTDTQYF
TGTGCCAGCAGTTCCGCCGGACAGGGAACAGATACGCAGTATTTT
>TRBD1|TRBJ1-2|TRBV3-1/TRBV3-2
CASSPSGTGLGRAGYTF
TGTGCCAGCAGCCCCTCCGGGACAGGTCTTGGTCGGGCTGGCTACACCTTC
>-|TRBJ2-3|TRBV5-1
CASSSRATDTQYF
TGCGCCAGCAGCTCCCGGGCCACAGATACGCAGTATTTT
>TRBD2|TRBJ2-2|TRBV7-3
CASRLAGGNTGELFF
TGTGCCAGCAGACTAGCGGGGGGAAACACCGGGGAGCTGTTTTTT
>TRBD2|TRBJ2-1|TRBV7-7
CASSSGLAGVGEQFF
TGTGCTAGCAGCTCCGGACTAGCGGGAGTCGGTGAGCAGTTCTTC
>-|TRBJ2-1|TRBV5-1
CASSLLRGSYNEQFF
TGCGCCAGCAGCTTGTTGAGGGGGTCCTACAATGAGCAGTTCTTC
>TRBD1|TRBJ2-2|TRBV7-8
CASKTGRELFF
TGTGCCAGTAAGACAGGGCGGGAGCTGTTTTTT